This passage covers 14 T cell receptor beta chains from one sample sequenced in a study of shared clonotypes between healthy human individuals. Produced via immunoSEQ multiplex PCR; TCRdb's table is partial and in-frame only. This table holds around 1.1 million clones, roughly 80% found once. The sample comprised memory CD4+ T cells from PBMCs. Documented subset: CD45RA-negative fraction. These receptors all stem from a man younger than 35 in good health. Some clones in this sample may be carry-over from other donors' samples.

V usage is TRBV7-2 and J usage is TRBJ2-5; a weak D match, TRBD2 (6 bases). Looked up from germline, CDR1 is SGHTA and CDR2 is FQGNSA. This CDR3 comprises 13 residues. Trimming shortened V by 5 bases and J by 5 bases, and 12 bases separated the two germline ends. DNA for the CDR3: TGTGCCAGCAGCCCCGGGGGTAGGGAGACCCAGTACTTC. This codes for CASSPGGRETQYF.

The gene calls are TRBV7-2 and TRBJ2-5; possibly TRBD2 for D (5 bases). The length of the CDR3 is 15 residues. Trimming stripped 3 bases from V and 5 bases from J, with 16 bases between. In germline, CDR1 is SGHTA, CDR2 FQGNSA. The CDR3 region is CASSLGDTIRETQYF. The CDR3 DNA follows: TGTGCCAGCAGCTTGGGAGATACGATCCGGGAGACCCAGTACTTC.

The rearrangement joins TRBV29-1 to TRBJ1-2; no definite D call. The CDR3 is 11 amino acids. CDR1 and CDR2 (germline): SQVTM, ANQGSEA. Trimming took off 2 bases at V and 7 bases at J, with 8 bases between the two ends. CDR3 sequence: CSVESAAGYTF. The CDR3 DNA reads TGCAGCGTTGAATCGGCGGCTGGCTACACCTTC.

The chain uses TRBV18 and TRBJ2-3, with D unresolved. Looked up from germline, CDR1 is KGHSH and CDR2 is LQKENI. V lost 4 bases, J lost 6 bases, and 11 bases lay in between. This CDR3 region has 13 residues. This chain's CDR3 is CASSLLTADTQYF. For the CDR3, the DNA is TGTGCCAGCTCACTCTTAACAGCGGATACGCAGTATTTT.

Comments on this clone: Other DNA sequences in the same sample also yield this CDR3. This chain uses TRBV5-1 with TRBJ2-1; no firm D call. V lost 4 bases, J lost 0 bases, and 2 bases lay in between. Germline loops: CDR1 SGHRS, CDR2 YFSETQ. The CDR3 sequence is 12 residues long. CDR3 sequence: CASSLSYNEQFF. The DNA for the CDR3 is TGCGCCAGCAGCCTCTCCTACAATGAGCAGTTCTTC. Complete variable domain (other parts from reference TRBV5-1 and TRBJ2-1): KAGVTQTPRYLIKTRGQQVTLSCSPISGHRSVSWYQQTPGQGLQFLFEYFSETQRNKGNFPGRFSGRQFSNSRSEMNVSTLELGDSALYLCASSLSYNEQFFGPGTRLTVL.

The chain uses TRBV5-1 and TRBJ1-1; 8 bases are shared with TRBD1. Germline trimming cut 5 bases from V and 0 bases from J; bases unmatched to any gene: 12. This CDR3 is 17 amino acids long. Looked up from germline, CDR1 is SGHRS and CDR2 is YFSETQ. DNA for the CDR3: TGCGCCAGCAGGCCGAATAGGGACAGGAGTATGAACACTGAAGCTTTCTTT. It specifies CASRPNRDRSMNTEAFF.

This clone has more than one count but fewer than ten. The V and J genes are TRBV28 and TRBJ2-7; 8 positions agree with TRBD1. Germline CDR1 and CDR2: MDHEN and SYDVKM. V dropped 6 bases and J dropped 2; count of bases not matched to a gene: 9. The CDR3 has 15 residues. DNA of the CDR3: TGTGCCAGCAGCCAAGACAGGGGCTTGACCTACGAGCAGTACTTC. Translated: CASSQDRGLTYEQYF.

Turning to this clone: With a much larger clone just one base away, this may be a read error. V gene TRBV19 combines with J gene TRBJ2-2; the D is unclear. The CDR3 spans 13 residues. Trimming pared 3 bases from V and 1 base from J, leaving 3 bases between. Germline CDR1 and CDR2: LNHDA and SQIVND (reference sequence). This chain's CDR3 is CASSIQNTGELFF. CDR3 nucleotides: TGTGCCAGTAGTATCCAGAACACCGGGGAGCTGTTTTTT. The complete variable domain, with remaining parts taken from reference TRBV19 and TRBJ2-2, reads DGGITQSPKYLFRKEGQNVTLSCEQNLNHDAMYWYRQDPGQGLRLIYYSQIVNDFQKGDIAEGYSVSREKKESFPLTVTSAQKNPTAFYLCASSIQNTGELFFGEGSRLTVL.

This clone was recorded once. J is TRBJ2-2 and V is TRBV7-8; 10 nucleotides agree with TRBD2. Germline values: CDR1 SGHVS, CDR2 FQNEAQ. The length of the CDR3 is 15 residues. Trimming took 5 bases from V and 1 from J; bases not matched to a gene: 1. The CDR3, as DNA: TGTGCCAGCAGCCGGACTAGCGGGAACACCGGGGAGCTGTTTTTT. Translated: CASSRTSGNTGELFF.

The DNA for the CDR3 is TGTGCCAGCAGGCTAGCGGACAACTCCTACAATGAGCAGTTCTTC. Protein: CASRLADNSYNEQFF. The chain links TRBV4-2 to TRBJ2-1; 7 bases are a match to TRBD2. Germline CDR1 and CDR2: LGHNA and YNFKEQ. The CDR3 sequence is 15 residues long. Trimming cost V 6 bases and J 0 bases; bases outside gene matches: 5.

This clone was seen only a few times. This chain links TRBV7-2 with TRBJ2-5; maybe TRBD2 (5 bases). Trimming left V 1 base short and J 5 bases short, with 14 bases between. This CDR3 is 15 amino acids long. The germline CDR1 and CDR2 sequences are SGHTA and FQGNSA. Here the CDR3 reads CASSLGGLDGETQYF. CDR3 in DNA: TGTGCCAGCAGCTTAGGAGGACTTGACGGGGAGACCCAGTACTTC.

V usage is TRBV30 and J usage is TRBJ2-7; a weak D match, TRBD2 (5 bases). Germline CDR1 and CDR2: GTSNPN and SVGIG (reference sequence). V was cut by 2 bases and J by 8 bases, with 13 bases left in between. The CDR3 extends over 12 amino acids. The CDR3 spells CAWSLERAKQYF. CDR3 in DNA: TGTGCCTGGAGTCTCGAGAGGGCGAAGCAGTACTTC.

The CDR3 bases are TGTGCCAGCAGCTTAACCGGGGCCCAAGAGACCCAGTACTTC. It codes for CASSLTGAQETQYF. The chain recombines TRBV7-9 with TRBJ2-5; D tentatively fits TRBD1 or TRBD2 (5 bases each). The CDR3 is 14 amino acids. The germline V and J ends were trimmed by 2 bases and 1 base, with 8 bases remaining between them. Germline-derived CDR1 and CDR2 are SEHNR and FQNEAQ (reference sequence).

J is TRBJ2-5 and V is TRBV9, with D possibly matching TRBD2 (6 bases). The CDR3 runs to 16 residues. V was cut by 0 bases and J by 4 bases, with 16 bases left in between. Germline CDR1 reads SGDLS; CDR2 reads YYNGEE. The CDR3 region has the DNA TGTGCCAGCAGCGTAGGCGCTGACGGGAGTGGAGAGACCCAGTACTTC. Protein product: CASSVGADGSGETQYF.